This T cell receptor beta chain was sequenced in a study of blood T cell repertoires in COVID-19. The protocol was immunoSEQ multiplex PCR, while the TCRdb copy is restricted to in-frame clones and leaves out a portion. This repertoire shows approximately 250,000 clones, approximately 91% found once; its top ten account for over 0.65%. The CDR3 contains 13 residues. The germline gives CDR1 LNHDA, CDR2 SQIVND (reference sequence). V was shortened by 4 bases and J by 3 bases, with 9 bases between the two germline ends. The J gene is TRBJ1-1, the V gene TRBV19; unclear D gene. The sample comprised peripheral blood. This TCR was sampled from a man aged 25 to 40 with COVID-19, enrolled during active disease. The CDR3: CASSTREYTEAFF. DNA of the CDR3: TGTGCCAGTAGTACCCGGGAGTACACTGAAGCTTTCTTT.